These 19 T cell receptor beta chains came from one sample sequenced in a study of shared clonotypes between healthy human individuals. Sequencing was performed with immunoSEQ multiplex PCR; in TCRdb, only in-frame clones are kept and a portion is missing. The sample carries about 1 million clones, under 80% recorded once. Sequencing was done on a sample of memory CD4+ T cells sorted from blood. The subset was: CD45RA-negative fraction. These receptors all stem from a man younger than 35 in good health.

This chain connects TRBV7-2 to TRBJ2-7; TRBD1 agrees at 11 bases. Germline V lookup: CDR1 SGHTA, CDR2 FQGNSA. This CDR3 has 18 residues. The ends lost 5 bases at V and 0 bases at J; junction bases unmatched: 12. CDR3 region: CASSRPNPGQGVSYEQYF. The CDR3 bases are TGTGCCAGCAGCCGCCCAAATCCGGGACAGGGGGTCTCCTACGAGCAGTACTTC.

This clone was detected a few times. The V call is TRBV7-9, the J call TRBJ2-3, with 9 nucleotides matching TRBD1. After removal of 5 bases from V and 6 bases from J, the junction contained 12 bases not matched to a gene. Germline CDR1 is SEHNR and CDR2 is FQNEAQ (reference sequence). The CDR3 runs to 16 residues. The CDR3 region is CASSQEPTGGDDTQYF. The DNA for the CDR3 is TGTGCCAGCAGCCAAGAACCGACAGGGGGTGATGATACGCAGTATTTT. The full variable domain, in which reference TRBV7-9 and TRBJ2-3 provide the parts outside the CDR3, is DTGVSQNPRHKITKRGQNVTFRCDPISEHNRLYWYRQTLGQGPEFLTYFQNEAQLEKSRLLSDRFSAERPKGSFSTLEIQRTEQGDSAMYLCASSQEPTGGDDTQYFGPGTRLTVL.

The rearrangement uses TRBV19 and TRBJ1-2; 12 nucleotides align to TRBD1. Germline loops: CDR1 LNHDA, CDR2 SQIVND (reference sequence). This CDR3 has 15 amino acids. V lost 5 bases to trimming and J lost 4 bases; unmatched junction nucleotides: 5. CDR3 residues: CASSDGTGGGYGYTF. DNA for the CDR3: TGTGCCAGTAGTGATGGGACAGGGGGCGGCTATGGCTACACCTTC. The full variable domain, its missing parts supplied by reference TRBV19 and TRBJ1-2, is DGGITQSPKYLFRKEGQNVTLSCEQNLNHDAMYWYRQDPGQGLRLIYYSQIVNDFQKGDIAEGYSVSREKKESFPLTVTSAQKNPTAFYLCASSDGTGGGYGYTFGSGTRLTVV.

V gene TRBV29-1 combines with J gene TRBJ1-2; TRBD1 matches at 11 bases. This CDR3 is built from 14 residues. Losses at the gene ends were 4 bases for V and 1 base for J; bases not matched to a gene: 2. Germline-derived CDR1 and CDR2 are SQVTM and ANQGSEA. The CDR3 sequence: CSVGGTGGNYGYTF. CDR3 in DNA: TGCAGCGTTGGTGGGACAGGGGGTAACTATGGCTACACCTTC.

A word on this clone: With a far larger clone one base away, a read error is the likely cause. The chain employs TRBV5-1 and TRBJ2-5; unclear D gene. From germline, CDR1 is SGHRS and CDR2 YFSETQ. The CDR3 extends over 12 amino acids. Here the CDR3 reads CVSSTPQETQYF. For the CDR3, the DNA is TGCGTCAGCAGCACCCCCCAAGAGACCCAGTACTTC.

About this clone itself: Other DNA sequences in the sample encode the same CDR3. The V and J genes are TRBV5-1 and TRBJ2-7; no clear D. Trimming took 4 bases from V and 2 from J, leaving 4 bases between them. The CDR3 totals 11 residues. CDR1 and CDR2 (germline): SGHRS, YFSETQ. This CDR3 is CASSGAYEQYF. CDR3 DNA: TGCGCCAGCAGCGGAGCCTACGAGCAGTACTTC.

The rearrangement links TRBV7-3 to TRBJ2-7; D remains unclear. Germline values: CDR1 SGHTA, CDR2 FQGTGA. V gave up 3 bases and J gave up 2 bases, with 11 bases separating them. The CDR3 spans 14 residues. The CDR3 here is CASSLTDQTYEQYF. The CDR3 DNA sequence: TGTGCCAGCAGCTTGACCGACCAGACCTACGAGCAGTACTTC.

This clone turned up a few times. J is TRBJ1-4 and V is TRBV5-4, with D possibly being TRBD1 (6 bases). CDR1 is SGHNT, CDR2 YYREEE, per germline (reference sequence). The ends were cut back, 5 bases at V and 6 bases at J, with 14 bases in the middle. There are 14 residues in the CDR3. CDR3 in DNA: TGTGCCAGCAGTCCCCCAGGGGTTGATGAAAAACTGTTTTTT. This gives the protein CASSPPGVDEKLFF.

As concerns this clone: This sample includes further DNA sequences coding for the same CDR3. V gene TRBV5-1 combines with J gene TRBJ2-1; the D gene is possibly TRBD2 (5 bases). The V end was cut by 0 bases, the J end by 6 bases, with 7 bases between. CDR3 size: 13 residues. CDR1 SGHRS and CDR2 YFSETQ come from the germline V gene. CDR3 region: CASSLAGVNEQFF. CDR3 nucleotide sequence: TGCGCCAGCAGCTTGGCCGGGGTCAATGAGCAGTTCTTC.

This sequence joins TRBV6-1 and TRBJ2-1; maybe TRBD2 (7 bases). V was shortened by 8 bases and J by 6 bases, with 17 bases between the two germline ends. The germline V gene has CDR1 MNHNS and CDR2 SASEGT. This CDR3 comprises 14 residues. Here the CDR3 DNA reads TGTGCCAGCCGGGGGGCACCACTAGCCAATGAGCAGTTCTTC. Its translation: CASRGAPLANEQFF.

Comments on this clone: Other DNA sequences in the sample encode the same CDR3. This CDR3 is CASSGTANSPLHF. The CDR3 coding sequence is TGTGCCAGCAGCGGGACAGCAAATTCACCCCTCCACTTT. The chain uses TRBV2 and TRBJ1-6, with TRBD1 matching over 7 bases. The germline V gene has CDR1 SNHLY and CDR2 FYNNEI. V shed 6 bases, J shed 7 bases, and the junction held 3 bases outside the gene matches. This CDR3 spans 13 amino acids.

The chain employs TRBV20-1 and TRBJ2-1, with unresolved D. The germline V and J ends were trimmed by 6 bases and 4 bases, with 7 bases remaining between them. Looked up from germline, CDR1 is DFQATT and CDR2 is SNEGSKA (reference sequence). The CDR3 has 11 residues. The CDR3: CSALKYNEQFF. CDR3 sequence (DNA): TGCAGTGCGCTAAAATACAATGAGCAGTTCTTC.

The chain combines TRBV2 with TRBJ2-4; perhaps TRBD1 as D (5 bases). The CDR3 has 19 amino acids. The V gene lost 1 base and the J gene lost 0 bases, with 19 bases spanning the gap. Germline assignment: CDR1 SNHLY and CDR2 FYNNEI. The DNA for the CDR3 is TGTGCCAGCAGTGAAGGCTGGGTGTCAGGGATCCTAGCCAAAAACATTCAGTACTTC. Translating it yields CASSEGWVSGILAKNIQYF.

CDR3 residues: CASSRAEEAFF. The CDR3 DNA reads TGTGCCAGCAGTCGTGCGGAGGAAGCTTTCTTT. The chain uses TRBV7-9 and TRBJ1-1; unclear D gene. The germline V gene encodes CDR1 SEHNR and CDR2 FQNEAQ (reference sequence). This CDR3 region has 11 residues. V was clipped by 6 bases and J by 8 bases, with 10 bases between them. Complete variable domain (other parts from reference TRBV7-9 and TRBJ1-1): DTGVSQNPRHKITKRGQNVTFRCDPISEHNRLYWYRQTLGQGPEFLTYFQNEAQLEKSRLLSDRFSAERPKGSFSTLEIQRTEQGDSAMYLCASSRAEEAFFGQGTRLTVV.

The chain carries TRBV19 and TRBJ1-5; TRBD1 is a possible D gene (6 bases). The CDR3 covers 15 residues. Germline CDR1 and CDR2: LNHDA and SQIVND (reference sequence). V dropped 7 bases and J dropped 4 bases, with 17 bases sitting between them. The CDR3 here is CASNFDRTVNQPQHF. The CDR3 region has the DNA TGTGCCAGTAATTTCGACAGGACGGTGAATCAGCCCCAGCATTTT. Full variable domain (rest looked up from reference TRBV19 and TRBJ1-5): DGGITQSPKYLFRKEGQNVTLSCEQNLNHDAMYWYRQDPGQGLRLIYYSQIVNDFQKGDIAEGYSVSREKKESFPLTVTSAQKNPTAFYLCASNFDRTVNQPQHFGDGTRLSIL.

The J gene is TRBJ2-7, the V gene TRBV6-1; the match to TRBD2 covers 9 bases. CDR1 is MNHNS and CDR2 is SASEGT in the germline V gene. This CDR3 has 15 amino acids. V shed 6 bases and J 1 base; nucleotides not matched to a gene: 7. CDR3 sequence: CASRMTSGKSYEQYF. DNA of the CDR3: TGTGCCAGCAGGATGACTAGCGGTAAATCCTACGAGCAGTACTTC.

The chain couples TRBV4-1 to TRBJ2-6; D is ambiguous. V was trimmed by 0 bases and J by 0 bases, leaving 6 bases between them. CDR1 is MGHRA and CDR2 is YSYEKL in the germline V gene. The CDR3 spans 16 residues. CDR3 DNA sequence: TGCGCCAGCAGCCAAGATAAGGACTCTGGGGCCAACGTCCTGACTTTC. Encoded protein: CASSQDKDSGANVLTF.

V and J are TRBV28 and TRBJ2-2; D call uncertain. The CDR3 runs 15 residues. Germline V CDR1 and CDR2: MDHEN, SYDVKM. The V and J ends lost 2 bases and 4 bases respectively, with 11 bases between them. Here the CDR3 reads CASSLPGRSTGELFF. In nucleotides, the CDR3 is TGTGCCAGCAGTTTACCCGGAAGGTCCACCGGGGAGCTGTTTTTT.

The rearrangement uses TRBV5-1 and TRBJ1-4; D is unresolved. From germline, CDR1 is SGHRS and CDR2 YFSETQ. Trimming pared 5 bases from V and 1 base from J, leaving 9 bases between. This CDR3 contains 14 residues. The DNA for the CDR3 is TGCGCCAGCAGAAATCGAGGAACTAATGAAAAACTGTTTTTT. Protein sequence: CASRNRGTNEKLFF.